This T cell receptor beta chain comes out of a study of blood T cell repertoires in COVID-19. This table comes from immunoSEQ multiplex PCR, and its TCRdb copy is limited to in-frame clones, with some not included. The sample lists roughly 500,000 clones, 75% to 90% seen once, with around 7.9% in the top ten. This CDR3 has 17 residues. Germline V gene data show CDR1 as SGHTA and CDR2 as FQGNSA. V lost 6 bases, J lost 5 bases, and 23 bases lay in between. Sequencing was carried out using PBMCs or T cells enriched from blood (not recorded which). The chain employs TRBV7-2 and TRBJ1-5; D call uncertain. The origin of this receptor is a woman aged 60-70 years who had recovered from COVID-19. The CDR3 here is CASRRRGPIFPHQPQHF. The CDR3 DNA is TGTGCCAGCAGGCGAAGAGGTCCGATATTTCCCCATCAGCCCCAGCATTTT.